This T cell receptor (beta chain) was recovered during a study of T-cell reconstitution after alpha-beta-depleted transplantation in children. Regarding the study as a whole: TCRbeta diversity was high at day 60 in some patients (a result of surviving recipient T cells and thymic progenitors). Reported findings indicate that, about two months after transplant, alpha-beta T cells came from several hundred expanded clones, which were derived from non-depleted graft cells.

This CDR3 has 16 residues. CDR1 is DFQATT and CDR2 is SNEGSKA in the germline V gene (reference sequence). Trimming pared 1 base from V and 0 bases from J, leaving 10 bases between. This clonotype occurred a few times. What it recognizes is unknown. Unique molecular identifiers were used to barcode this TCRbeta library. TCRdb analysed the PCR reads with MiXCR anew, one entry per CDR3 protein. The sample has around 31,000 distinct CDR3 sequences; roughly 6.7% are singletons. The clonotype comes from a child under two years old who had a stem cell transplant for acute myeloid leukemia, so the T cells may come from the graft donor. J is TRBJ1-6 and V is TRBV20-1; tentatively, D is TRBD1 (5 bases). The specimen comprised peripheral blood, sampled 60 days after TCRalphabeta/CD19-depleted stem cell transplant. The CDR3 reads CSARVGESSYNSPLHF. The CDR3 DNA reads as TGCAGTGCTAGAGTGGGGGAGAGCTCCTATAATTCACCCCTCCACTTT.